A single sample gave rise to the 32 T cell receptor beta chains below, sequenced in a study of T-cell memory formation after mild COVID-19. TCRdb itself ran the 5' RACE reads through MiXCR, one entry per CDR3 protein. The table lists a few hundred thousand distinct CDR3 sequences, roughly 19% of them singletons. Material: PBMCs or a T cell subset sorted from them (not recorded which). The receptors were sampled from a man between 18 and 35 years old who had mild COVID-19 (a few samples of this study predate the infection). Cell type and time point are not known.

This rearrangement joins TRBV28 to TRBJ2-5; the D gene could be TRBD1 or TRBD2 (5 bases each). CDR1 MDHEN and CDR2 SYDVKM come from the germline V gene. The CDR3 runs 13 residues. The ends were cut back, 7 bases at V and 5 bases at J, with 14 bases in the middle. CDR3 bases: TGTGCCAGCATGCATGGGGGATCGGAGACCCAGTACTTC. Translation gives CASMHGGSETQYF. Variable domain in full (rest from reference TRBV28 and TRBJ2-5): DVKVTQSSRYLVKRTGEKVFLECVQDMDHENMFWYRQDPGLGLRLIYFSYDVKMKEKGDIPEGYSVSREKKERFSLILESASTNQTSMYLCASMHGGSETQYFGPGTRLLVL.

There are a few counts of this clonotype. This chain connects TRBV2 to TRBJ2-7; 11 bases fit TRBD1. V was clipped by 3 bases and J by 6 bases; unmatched bases: 4. This CDR3 has 14 amino acids. The germline CDR1 and CDR2 sequences are SNHLY and FYNNEI. DNA of the CDR3: TGTGCCAGCAGTGACAGGACAGGGGGCCCCGAGCAGTACTTC. It specifies CASSDRTGGPEQYF.

This clonotype has only a few counts. The rearrangement links TRBV12-3 or TRBV12-4 to TRBJ2-1, with 11 bases lining up with TRBD2. The V and J ends lost 6 bases and 6 bases, in that order; junction bases with no gene match: 7. The CDR3 has 15 residues. This CDR3 reads CASSYGLAGVNEQFF. The CDR3 nucleotides read TGTGCCAGCAGCTACGGACTAGCGGGCGTCAATGAGCAGTTCTTC.

This clonotype appeared many times. The chain combines TRBV7-2 with TRBJ1-6, with 8 positions matching TRBD1. Per the germline V gene, CDR1 is SGHTA and CDR2 is FQGNSA. This CDR3 comprises 16 residues. V trimming: 6 bases; J trimming: 0 bases; junction bases outside the gene matches: 4. CDR3 nucleotide sequence: TGTGCCAGCAGGGGACAGGATGTCTCCTATAATTCACCCCTCCACTTT. This gives the protein CASRGQDVSYNSPLHF.

The gene calls are TRBV9 and TRBJ2-2, with 7 bases fitting TRBD2. The CDR3 has 14 amino acids. Germline assignment: CDR1 SGDLS and CDR2 YYNGEE. V lost 10 bases, J lost 3 bases, and 9 bases stayed unmatched. CDR3 DNA: TGTGCCTCCACCGCTAGCGGATACACCGGGGAGCTGTTTTTT. Its translation: CASTASGYTGELFF.

This clonotype has just a few counts. This rearrangement joins TRBV10-3 to TRBJ2-5, with D possibly being TRBD2 (6 bases). Germline V gene lookup returns CDR1 ENHRY and CDR2 SYGVKD. CDR3 length equals 15 residues. The V and J ends lost 5 bases and 4 bases respectively, with 17 bases between them. The CDR3 reads CAISISGQGGETQYF. The CDR3 region has the DNA TGTGCCATCAGTATTTCGGGGCAGGGAGGAGAGACCCAGTACTTC.

This clonotype was recorded a few times. The chain is built from TRBV6-5 and TRBJ2-1, with 16 bases identical to TRBD2. V trimming: 6 bases; J trimming: 0 bases; junction bases outside the gene matches: 5. The CDR3 contains 18 residues. The germline CDR1 and CDR2 sequences are MNHEY and SVGAGI. The chain's CDR3 is CASRRGLAGGSSYNEQFF. CDR3 DNA: TGTGCCAGCAGGAGGGGACTAGCGGGGGGGAGCTCCTACAATGAGCAGTTCTTC.

This clonotype was observed once. A junction boundary mismatches the germline segment, possibly from a read error. The chain recombines TRBV6-5 with TRBJ1-6; D is unclear. CDR1 is MNHEY, CDR2 SVGAGI, per germline. The CDR3 length is 15 residues. The CDR3 region has the DNA TGTGCCAGCAGTTACTCAGCCGCTGGTAATACACCCCTCCACTTT. It translates to CASSYSAAGNTPLHF.

The chain has TRBV2 and TRBJ2-7; the D gene is possibly TRBD2 (6 bases). Trimming shortened V by 8 bases and J by 4 bases, and 6 bases separated the two germline ends. Germline CDR1 reads SNHLY; CDR2 reads FYNNEI. There are 10 residues in the CDR3. CDR3 DNA: TGTGCCAGCGGGGGGTACGAGCAGTACTTC. Encoded protein: CASGGYEQYF. Full variable domain (rest looked up from reference TRBV2 and TRBJ2-7): EPEVTQTPSHQVTQMGQEVILRCVPISNHLYFYWYRQILGQKVEFLVSFYNNEISEKSEIFDDQFSVERPDGSNFTLKIRSTKLEDSAMYFCASGGYEQYFGPGTRLTVT.

This clonotype has ten or more counts. The junction does not match germline at one end; this may be a read error. This chain links TRBV5-1 with TRBJ2-3; TRBD1 is a possible D gene (6 bases). CDR1 and CDR2 from the germline V gene are SGHRS and YFSETQ. The CDR3 has 14 amino acids. The CDR3 region is CASSTSDSTDTQYF. CDR3 DNA: TGCGCCAGCAGTACCTCGGACAGCACTGATACGCAGTATTTT.

This clonotype has more than one count but fewer than ten. The J gene is TRBJ1-5, the V gene TRBV12-3 or TRBV12-4, with TRBD1 identical over 7 bases. Unmatched junction bases numbered 12, after V lost 5 bases and J lost 5 bases. The CDR3 is 16 residues long. CDR3: CASSVTGTAHYQPQHF. The CDR3 coding sequence is TGTGCCAGCAGTGTTACCGGGACAGCTCATTATCAGCCCCAGCATTTT.

As DNA, the CDR3 is TGCGCCAGCAGCTTGTCTGAATCTGGGGCCAACGTCCTGACTTTC. The encoded protein is CASSLSESGANVLTF. The V and J genes are TRBV5-1 and TRBJ2-6; D ambiguous. The V gene's germline CDR1 is SGHRS and CDR2 YFSETQ. The ends were cut back, 1 base at V and 1 base at J, with 6 bases in the middle. The CDR3 is made up of 15 amino acids.

This chain links TRBV28 with TRBJ1-5; a weak D match, TRBD1 (5 bases). V lost 4 bases, J lost 0 bases, and 7 bases lay in between. Germline CDR1 MDHEN, CDR2 SYDVKM. CDR3 length equals 14 residues. In DNA, the CDR3 is TGTGCCAGCAGTTGGGACGGTAGCAATCAGCCCCAGCATTTT. This codes for CASSWDGSNQPQHF.

The chain employs TRBV20-1 and TRBJ2-4; 12 bases are a match to TRBD2. Losses at the gene ends were 5 bases for V and 3 bases for J; bases not matched to a gene: 8. Germline CDR1 and CDR2: DFQATT and SNEGSKA (reference sequence). The CDR3 consists of 16 residues. The CDR3 nucleotides are TGCAGTGCTGGGACTAGCGGGTCTGGGGACAAAAACATTCAGTACTTC. It translates to CSAGTSGSGDKNIQYF.

This clonotype was detected only a few times. The chain employs TRBV6-2 or TRBV6-3 and TRBJ2-3; TRBD2 matches at 13 bases. This CDR3 contains 17 residues. The V gene's germline CDR1 is MNHEY and CDR2 SVGEGT. The ends lost 2 bases at V and 0 bases at J; junction bases unmatched: 2. The chain's CDR3 is CASSYPLAGGSTDTQYF. CDR3 nucleotides: TGTGCCAGCAGTTACCCACTAGCGGGGGGGAGCACAGATACGCAGTATTTT.

The sample holds a few counts of this clonotype. This chain uses TRBV7-6 with TRBJ1-1, with 7 bases identical to TRBD1. This CDR3 comprises 14 residues. V was pared by 5 bases and J by 10 bases, with 13 bases of the junction left unmatched. Looked up from germline, CDR1 is SGHVS and CDR2 is FNYEAQ. The CDR3 region is CASSPGGARIGAFF. CDR3 sequence (DNA): TGTGCCAGCAGCCCAGGGGGGGCTCGAATTGGAGCTTTCTTT.

The chain carries TRBV4-3 and TRBJ1-2; D may be TRBD1 (5 bases). Germline loops: CDR1 LGHNA, CDR2 YSLEER. V was shortened by 3 bases and J by 4 bases, with 12 bases between the two germline ends. This CDR3 spans 14 amino acids. This chain's CDR3 is CASSQIDGAYGYTF. CDR3 nucleotide sequence: TGCGCCAGCAGCCAGATCGACGGGGCCTATGGCTACACCTTC.

This clonotype came up a few times. The chain combines TRBV4-1 with TRBJ1-1; no definite D call. The CDR3 loop spans 14 amino acids. Deletions cut 7 bases from V and 8 bases from J, with 20 bases between. CDR1 is MGHRA and CDR2 is YSYEKL in the germline V gene. The CDR3 region is CASTPLLGTQEAFF. The CDR3 nucleotides read TGCGCCAGCACCCCGTTGTTGGGAACACAAGAAGCTTTCTTT.

The chain carries TRBV4-3 and TRBJ2-7; no definite D call. This CDR3 has 15 residues. Germline V gives CDR1 LGHNA, CDR2 YSLEER. Trimming stripped 1 base from V and 2 bases from J, with 12 bases between. The CDR3: CASSQVYGETYEQYF. CDR3 in DNA: TGCGCCAGCAGCCAAGTATATGGAGAGACCTACGAGCAGTACTTC.

The table lists this clonotype with a few counts. The chain couples TRBV6-6 to TRBJ2-7; 8 bases match TRBD1. V lost 7 bases and J lost 5; bases outside the gene matches: 7. From germline, CDR1 is MNHNY and CDR2 SVGAGI (reference sequence). The length of the CDR3 is 13 residues. CDR3 nucleotides: TGTGCCAGCACCCACAGGGGGTCTAACGAGCAGTACTTC. Translation: CASTHRGSNEQYF.

The rearrangement links TRBV28 to TRBJ1-2, with 9 positions matching TRBD1. This CDR3 is 14 amino acids long. CDR1 is MDHEN, CDR2 SYDVKM, per germline. Unmatched junction bases numbered 5, after V lost 5 bases and J lost 4 bases. This chain's CDR3 is CASSRGQGSYGYTF. CDR3 bases: TGTGCCAGCAGTCGCGGACAGGGGAGCTATGGCTACACCTTC.

The J gene is TRBJ1-2, the V gene TRBV5-1, with TRBD1 matching 9 bases. Unmatched junction bases numbered 7, after V lost 4 bases and J lost 3 bases. The germline gives CDR1 SGHRS, CDR2 YFSETQ. CDR3 length: 15 residues. This CDR3 is CASSDNDRGDYGYTF. DNA of the CDR3: TGCGCCAGCAGCGACAACGACAGGGGGGACTATGGCTACACCTTC. Drawing the rest from reference TRBV5-1 and TRBJ1-2, the complete variable domain is KAGVTQTPRYLIKTRGQQVTLSCSPISGHRSVSWYQQTPGQGLQFLFEYFSETQRNKGNFPGRFSGRQFSNSRSEMNVSTLELGDSALYLCASSDNDRGDYGYTFGSGTRLTVV.

This clonotype was seen only a few times. V gene TRBV27 combines with J gene TRBJ1-5; D is unclear. V lost 3 bases to trimming and J lost 9 bases, with 12 bases between them. This CDR3 contains 13 residues. The germline V gene has CDR1 MNHEY and CDR2 SMNVEV (reference sequence). This CDR3 is CASSFRGNRPQHF. CDR3 in DNA: TGTGCCAGCAGTTTTAGAGGGAACCGGCCCCAGCATTTT.

The chain joins TRBV6-2 or TRBV6-3 to TRBJ1-1; 7 bases are a match to TRBD1. The CDR3 length is 13 residues. V trimming: 7 bases; J trimming: 11 bases; junction bases outside the gene matches: 13. Germline CDR1 reads MNHEY; CDR2 reads SVGEGT. As DNA, the CDR3 is TGTGCCAGCACCCATGACAGGGTGGCGCGGGCTTTCTTT. This codes for CASTHDRVARAFF.

The sample holds a few counts of this clonotype. The chain links TRBV7-3 to TRBJ2-5, with D hard to call. Germline assignment: CDR1 SGHTA and CDR2 FQGTGA. This CDR3 comprises 13 residues. Trimming stripped 3 bases from V and 1 base from J, with 6 bases between. CDR3 amino acids: CASSFSLQETQYF. CDR3 coding DNA: TGTGCCAGCAGCTTTTCCCTCCAAGAGACCCAGTACTTC.

This clonotype was observed a handful of times. V is TRBV4-2 and J is TRBJ2-5, with a possible D match to TRBD2 (7 bases). CDR3 length: 17 residues. Germline loops: CDR1 LGHNA, CDR2 YNFKEQ. V gave up 1 base and J gave up 3 bases, with 18 bases separating them. The CDR3 DNA follows: TGTGCCAGCAGCCAAGGCCTGGGTGCGGGGGCCGAAGAGACCCAGTACTTC. Translation gives CASSQGLGAGAEETQYF.

This clonotype was detected only a few times. The CDR3 bases are TGTGCCAGCAGCACCCGTGCTGACGAAGAGACCCAGTACTTC. Residues: CASSTRADEETQYF. The chain is built from TRBV9 and TRBJ2-5, with D unresolved. CDR1 is SGDLS and CDR2 is YYNGEE in the germline V gene. CDR3 length equals 14 residues. Trimming pared 4 bases from V and 3 bases from J, leaving 13 bases between.

The rearrangement joins TRBV25-1 to TRBJ2-3; TRBD1 or TRBD2 may be the D gene (5 bases each). With 2 bases removed from V and 2 bases from J, the gap between germline ends came to 14 bases. Germline assignment: CDR1 MGHDK and CDR2 SYGVNS. The CDR3 runs 16 residues. CDR3 in amino acids: CASSERGQGVTDTQYF. The CDR3 DNA sequence: TGTGCCAGCAGTGAAAGAGGGCAGGGAGTCACAGATACGCAGTATTTT.

The chain links TRBV28 to TRBJ2-7, with D perhaps matching TRBD1 (6 bases). The V end was cut by 6 bases, the J end by 4 bases, with 16 bases between. Germline CDR1 is MDHEN and CDR2 is SYDVKM. There are 14 residues in the CDR3. Here the CDR3 reads CASSQGLGAYEQYV. In DNA, the CDR3 is TGTGCCAGCAGCCAGGGGCTGGGGGCATACGAGCAGTACGTC.

On this clonotype: The junction departs from the called germline gene at one end, perhaps through a read error. This chain joins TRBV7-8 and TRBJ2-7, with D possibly TRBD1 on 6 matching bases. The CDR3 consists of 13 residues. The germline CDR1 and CDR2 sequences are SGHVS and FQNEAQ. The CDR3 region is CASSLGGPGEKYF. The CDR3 DNA is TGTGCCAGCAGCTTAGGGGGGCCCGGCGAGAAGTACTTC.

J is TRBJ2-7 and V is TRBV6-5; TRBD1 matches at 9 bases. Germline V gene lookup returns CDR1 MNHEY and CDR2 SVGAGI. The V gene end was trimmed by 1 base and the J gene end by 4 bases; junction bases not matched to a gene: 5. The CDR3 length is 15 residues. CDR3: CASSYWTGVEYEQYF. The CDR3 bases are TGTGCCAGCAGTTACTGGACAGGGGTCGAGTACGAGCAGTACTTC.

The rearrangement uses TRBV4-3 and TRBJ2-3; D gene ambiguous. V was shortened by 1 base and J by 2 bases, with 7 bases between the two germline ends. Germline assignment: CDR1 LGHNA and CDR2 YSLEER. This CDR3 spans 14 amino acids. DNA of the CDR3: TGCGCCAGCAGCCAAGTGTACCCCACAGATACGCAGTATTTT. Its translation is CASSQVYPTDTQYF.